This T cell receptor beta chain originates from a study of cytomegalovirus exposure and HLA in healthy donors. Vbeta (60) and Jbeta (13) primers were used in the PCR. Clones were sequenced by immunoSEQ multiplex PCR, and TCRdb holds only the in-frame ones, with some missing. The sample's table shows about 160,000 clones. Trimming took 5 bases from V and 1 from J; bases not matched to a gene: 3. Germline assignment: CDR1 SGHTA and CDR2 FQGTGA. This CDR3 contains 14 residues. The source is a woman aged 55-75 years in good health and CMV-seronegative. V is TRBV7-3 and J is TRBJ2-5; 8 bases are a match to TRBD2. Sequenced sample: PBMCs. CDR3 loop: CASSPTSAQETQYF. For the CDR3, the DNA is TGTGCCAGCAGCCCGACTAGCGCCCAAGAGACCCAGTACTTC.